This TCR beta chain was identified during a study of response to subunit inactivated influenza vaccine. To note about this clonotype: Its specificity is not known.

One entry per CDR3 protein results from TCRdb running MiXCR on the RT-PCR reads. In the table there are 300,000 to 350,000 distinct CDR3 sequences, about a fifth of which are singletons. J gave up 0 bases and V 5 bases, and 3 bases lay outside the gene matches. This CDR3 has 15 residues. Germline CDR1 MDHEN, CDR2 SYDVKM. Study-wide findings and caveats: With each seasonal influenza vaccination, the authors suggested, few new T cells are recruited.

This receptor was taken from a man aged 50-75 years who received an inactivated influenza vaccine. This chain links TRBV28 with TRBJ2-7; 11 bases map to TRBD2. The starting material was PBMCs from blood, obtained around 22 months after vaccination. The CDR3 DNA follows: TGTGCCAGCAGTCCCGGGACTAGCGGCTCCTACGAGCAGTACTTC. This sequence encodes CASSPGTSGSYEQYF.